The entry below gives a single TCR beta chain sequence along with its context. This receptor's antigen is unknown. No much larger clonotype is one base removed from it; base qualities were not supplied. The sequencer listed for this sample is Illumina HiSeq 2000. Multiplex PCR amplification was used to generate the TCR beta chain libraries. High-throughput sequencing was used to analyze the amplified TCR beta chain products. TCRdb took the public reads, trimmed them with fastp at Q25, ran MiXCR for clone calling and kept in-frame beta chains. One record per CDR3 amino acid sequence lists the most common genes and DNA. This sample holds 150,000 to 200,000 distinct CDR3 sequences; 33% were observed only once. The ten most abundant clones make up around 4% of the sample. Lymph node samples were obtained from the axillary draining lymph nodes of breast cancer patients. This sample stems from a study of breast tumors, draining lymph nodes, adjacent tissues listed by TCRdb under 2016. For the study in its entirety: Breast cancer patients provided tumor, adjacent nontumor tissue and axillary lymph nodes, and the study compared the TCR beta repertoires across these three sources. The study aimed to assess the relationships and possible T-cell exchange between tumor, surrounding tissue and draining lymph node repertoires in human breast cancer.

What the authors observed across the whole study: The conclusion that tumor T cells originate in lymph nodes was framed as consistent with a hypothesis rather than directly demonstrated. Tumor and nontumor tissue repertoires were significantly more similar in luminal-like than in basal-like breast cancer. Tumor T-cell repertoires showed less diversity than lymph node repertoires and more diversity than nontumor tissue repertoires, and tumor T-cell repertoires showed preferential V and J gene usage. The data were considered consistent with most tumor T cells being derived from the lymph node and subsequently expanding within tumor tissue.

The V and J ends are trimmed by 3 bases and 6 bases, leaving 11 bases between them. The CDR3 has 13 amino acids, counting the end cysteine and phenylalanine. Of the read, only the CDR3 DNA is kept; its 39 bases are in frame from base 1. CDR1 is given as SEHNR and CDR2 as FQNEAQ, both from the germline V gene (reference sequence). Sample: axillary lymph node tissue. The sequence came from a female donor with breast cancer. Some clones in this sample may be carry-over from other donors' samples. Recombination connected TRBV7-9 to TRBJ1-1, and the D gene may be TRBD1, 6 bases matching. The DNA sequence follows: TGTGCCAGCAGCTTCCCCCAGGGGTCTGAAGCTTTCTTT. Translated, it gives CASSFPQGSEAFF.